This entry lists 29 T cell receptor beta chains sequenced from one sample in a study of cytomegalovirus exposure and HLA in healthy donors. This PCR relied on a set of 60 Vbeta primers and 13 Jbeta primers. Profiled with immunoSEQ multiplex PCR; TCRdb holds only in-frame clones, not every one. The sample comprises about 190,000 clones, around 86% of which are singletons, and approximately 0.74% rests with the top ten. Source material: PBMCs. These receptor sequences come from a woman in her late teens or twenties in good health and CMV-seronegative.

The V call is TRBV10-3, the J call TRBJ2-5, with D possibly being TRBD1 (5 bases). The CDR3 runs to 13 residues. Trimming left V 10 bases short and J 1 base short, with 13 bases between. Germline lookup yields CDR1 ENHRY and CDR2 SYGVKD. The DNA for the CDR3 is TGTGCCACCCGAGGACAAATCCAAGAGACCCAGTACTTC. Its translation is CATRGQIQETQYF.

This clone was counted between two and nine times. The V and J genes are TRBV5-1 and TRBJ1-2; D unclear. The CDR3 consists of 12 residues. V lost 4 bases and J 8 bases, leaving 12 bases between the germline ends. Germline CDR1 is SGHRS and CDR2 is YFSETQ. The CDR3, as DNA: TGCGCCAGCAGCCCCGGGGAGGGAGGCTACACCTTC. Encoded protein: CASSPGEGGYTF.

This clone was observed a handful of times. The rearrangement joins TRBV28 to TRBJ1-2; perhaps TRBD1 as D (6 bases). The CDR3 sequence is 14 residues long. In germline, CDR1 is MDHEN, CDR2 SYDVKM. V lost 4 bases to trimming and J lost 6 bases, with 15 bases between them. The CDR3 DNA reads TGTGCCAGCAGTTGGACAGACCTATACGATGGCTACACCTTC. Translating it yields CASSWTDLYDGYTF.

In nucleotides, the CDR3 is TGTGCCAGCAGCTCAACTCGTCCCTACAATGAGCAGTTCTTC. Translated, it gives CASSSTRPYNEQFF. The rearrangement uses TRBV7-6 and TRBJ2-1, with D uncertain. Germline lookup yields CDR1 SGHVS and CDR2 FNYEAQ. With 4 bases removed from V and 2 bases from J, the gap between germline ends came to 9 bases. The CDR3 is made up of 14 amino acids. The full variable domain, rest sourced from reference TRBV7-6 and TRBJ2-1, is GAGVSQSPRYKVTKRGQDVALRCDPISGHVSLYWYRQALGQGPEFLTYFNYEAQQDKSGLPNDRFSAERPEGSISTLTIQRTEQRDSAMYRCASSSTRPYNEQFFGPGTRLTVL.

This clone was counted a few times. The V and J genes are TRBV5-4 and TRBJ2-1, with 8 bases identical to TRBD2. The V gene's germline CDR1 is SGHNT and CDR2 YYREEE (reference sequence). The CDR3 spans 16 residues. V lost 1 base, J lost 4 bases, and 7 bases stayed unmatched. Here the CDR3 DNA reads TGTGCCAGCAGCTTGATGAAACTAGCGGAATACAATGAGCAGTTCTTC. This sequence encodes CASSLMKLAEYNEQFF.

Here the CDR3 DNA reads TGTGCCAGCAGCCAAGATCTGGCGGGCTCGGGAGGCTACACCTTC. Encoded protein: CASSQDLAGSGGYTF. The chain uses TRBV14 and TRBJ1-2; D gene uncertain. V lost 0 bases and J 8 bases, leaving 16 bases between the germline ends. CDR1 is SGHDN and CDR2 is FVKESK in the germline V gene. The CDR3 runs to 15 residues.

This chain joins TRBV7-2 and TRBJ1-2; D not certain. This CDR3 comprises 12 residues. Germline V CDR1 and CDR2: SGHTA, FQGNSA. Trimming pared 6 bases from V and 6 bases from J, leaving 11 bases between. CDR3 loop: CASRFSSDGYTF. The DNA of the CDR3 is TGTGCCAGCAGATTCTCCAGCGATGGCTACACCTTC.

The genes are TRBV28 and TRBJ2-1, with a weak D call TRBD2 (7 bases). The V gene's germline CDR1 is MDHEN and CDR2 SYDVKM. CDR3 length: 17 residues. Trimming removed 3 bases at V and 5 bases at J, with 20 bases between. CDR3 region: CASSFFLARGRDNEQFF. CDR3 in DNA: TGTGCCAGCAGTTTTTTCCTAGCTAGGGGGAGGGACAATGAGCAGTTCTTC.

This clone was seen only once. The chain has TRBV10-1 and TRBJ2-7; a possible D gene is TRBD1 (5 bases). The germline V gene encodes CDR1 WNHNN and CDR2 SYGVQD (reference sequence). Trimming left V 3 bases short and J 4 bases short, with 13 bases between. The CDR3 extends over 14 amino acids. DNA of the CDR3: TGCGCCAGCAGTGACGGCCAGGGTCTGTACGAGCAGTACTTC. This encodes CASSDGQGLYEQYF.

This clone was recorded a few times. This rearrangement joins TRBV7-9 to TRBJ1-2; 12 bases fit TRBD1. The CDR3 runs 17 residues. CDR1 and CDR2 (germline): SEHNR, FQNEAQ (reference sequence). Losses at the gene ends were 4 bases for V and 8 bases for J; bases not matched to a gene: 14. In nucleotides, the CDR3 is TGTGCCAGCAGCTCTGGGGACAGGGGGCTCCGATTACCAGGCTACACCTTC. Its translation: CASSSGDRGLRLPGYTF.

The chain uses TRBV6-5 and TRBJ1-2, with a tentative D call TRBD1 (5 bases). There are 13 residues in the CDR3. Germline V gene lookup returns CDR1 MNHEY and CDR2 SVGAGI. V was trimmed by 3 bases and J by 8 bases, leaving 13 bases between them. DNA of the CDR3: TGTGCCAGCAGTTATCAGGGATTAGAAGGCTACACCTTC. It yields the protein CASSYQGLEGYTF.

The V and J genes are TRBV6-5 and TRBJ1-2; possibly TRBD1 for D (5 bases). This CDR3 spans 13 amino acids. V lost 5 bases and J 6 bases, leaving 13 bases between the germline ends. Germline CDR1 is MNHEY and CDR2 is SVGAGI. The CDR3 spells CASSPLGRDGYTF. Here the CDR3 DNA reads TGTGCCAGCAGTCCCTTGGGCAGGGATGGCTACACCTTC.

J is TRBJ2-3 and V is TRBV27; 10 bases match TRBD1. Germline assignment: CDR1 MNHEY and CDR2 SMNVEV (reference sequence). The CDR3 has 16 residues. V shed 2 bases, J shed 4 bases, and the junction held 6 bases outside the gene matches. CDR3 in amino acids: CASSLTGTGVADTQYF. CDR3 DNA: TGTGCCAGCAGTTTAACCGGGACAGGGGTAGCAGATACGCAGTATTTT.

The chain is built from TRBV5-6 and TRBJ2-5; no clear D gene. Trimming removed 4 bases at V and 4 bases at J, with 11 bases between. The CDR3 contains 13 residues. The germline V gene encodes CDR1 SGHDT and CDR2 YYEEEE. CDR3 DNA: TGTGCCAGCAGCCTGACTGAGGTAGAGACCCAGTACTTC. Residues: CASSLTEVETQYF.

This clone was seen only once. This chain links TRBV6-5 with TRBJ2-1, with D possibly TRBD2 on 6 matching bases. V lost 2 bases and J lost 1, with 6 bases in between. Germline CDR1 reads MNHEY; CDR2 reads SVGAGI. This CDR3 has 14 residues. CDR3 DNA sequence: TGTGCCAGCAGTTACGGGACTTCCTACAATGAGCAGTTCTTC. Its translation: CASSYGTSYNEQFF.

Here the CDR3 reads CASKVAGGDIQYF. As DNA, the CDR3 is TGTGCCAGCAAGGTAGCGGGGGGTGACATTCAGTACTTC. J is TRBJ2-4 and V is TRBV6-5, with 10 nucleotides matching TRBD2. Trimming cost V 7 bases and J 8 bases; bases outside gene matches: 5. From germline, CDR1 is MNHEY and CDR2 SVGAGI. The CDR3 is 13 amino acids.

CDR3 nucleotides: TGTGCCAGCAGTGACGGGCGGGAGACAGATACGCAGTATTTT. This translates into CASSDGRETDTQYF. The chain has TRBV6-4 and TRBJ2-3, with 7 bases fitting TRBD2. V was clipped by 2 bases and J by 3 bases; unmatched bases: 2. This CDR3 comprises 14 residues. The V gene's germline CDR1 is MRHNA and CDR2 SNTAGT.

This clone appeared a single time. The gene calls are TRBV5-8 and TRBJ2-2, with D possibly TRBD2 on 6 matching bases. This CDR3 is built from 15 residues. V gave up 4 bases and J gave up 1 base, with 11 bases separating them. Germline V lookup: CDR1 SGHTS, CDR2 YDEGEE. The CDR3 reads CASSPVGGNTGELFF. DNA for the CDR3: TGTGCCAGCAGCCCTGTGGGGGGGAACACCGGGGAGCTGTTTTTT.

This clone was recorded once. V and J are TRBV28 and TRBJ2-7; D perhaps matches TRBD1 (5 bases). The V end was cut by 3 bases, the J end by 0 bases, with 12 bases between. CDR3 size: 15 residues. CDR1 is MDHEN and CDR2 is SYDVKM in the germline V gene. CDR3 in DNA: TGTGCCAGCAGTTTTAAGGGGATCAGCTCCTACGAGCAGTACTTC. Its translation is CASSFKGISSYEQYF.

CDR3 in amino acids: CASSSGTSGRDTQYF. The CDR3 coding sequence is TGTGCCAGTAGTTCCGGGACTAGCGGGAGAGATACGCAGTATTTT. The rearrangement uses TRBV19 and TRBJ2-3; 14 bases line up with TRBD2. The germline V gene encodes CDR1 LNHDA and CDR2 SQIVND (reference sequence). This CDR3 spans 15 amino acids. Germline trimming cut 5 bases from V and 5 bases from J; bases unmatched to any gene: 3.

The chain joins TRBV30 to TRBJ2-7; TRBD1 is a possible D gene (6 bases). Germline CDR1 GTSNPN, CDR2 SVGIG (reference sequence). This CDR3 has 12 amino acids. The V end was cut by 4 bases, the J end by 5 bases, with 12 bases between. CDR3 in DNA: TGTGCCTGGACTGGGGGCATGGACGAGCAGTACTTC. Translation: CAWTGGMDEQYF. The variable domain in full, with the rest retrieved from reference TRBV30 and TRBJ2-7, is SQTIHQWPATLVQPVGSPLSLECTVEGTSNPNLYWYRQAAGRGLQLLFYSVGIGQISSEVPQNLSASRPQDRQFILSSKKLLLSDSGFYLCAWTGGMDEQYFGPGTRLTVT.

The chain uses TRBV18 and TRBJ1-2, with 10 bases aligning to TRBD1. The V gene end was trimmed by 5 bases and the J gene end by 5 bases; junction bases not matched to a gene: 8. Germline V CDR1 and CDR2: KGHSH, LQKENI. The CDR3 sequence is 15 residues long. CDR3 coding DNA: TGTGCCAGCTCAGATTTGGGACAGGGGTCTTATGGCTACACCTTC. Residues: CASSDLGQGSYGYTF.

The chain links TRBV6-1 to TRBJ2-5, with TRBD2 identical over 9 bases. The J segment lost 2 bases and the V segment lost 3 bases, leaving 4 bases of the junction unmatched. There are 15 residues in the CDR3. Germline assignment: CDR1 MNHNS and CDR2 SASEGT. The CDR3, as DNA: TGTGCCAGCAGTGAGACCGCGGGGGGGCAAGAGACCCAGTACTTC. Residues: CASSETAGGQETQYF.

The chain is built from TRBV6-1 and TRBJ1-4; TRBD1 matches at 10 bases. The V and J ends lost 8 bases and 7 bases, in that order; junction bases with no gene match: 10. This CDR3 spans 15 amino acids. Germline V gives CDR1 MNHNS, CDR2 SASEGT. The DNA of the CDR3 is TGTGCCAGCCAGTGGGGGACAGGGGTTGGTGAAAAACTGTTTTTT. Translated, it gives CASQWGTGVGEKLFF.

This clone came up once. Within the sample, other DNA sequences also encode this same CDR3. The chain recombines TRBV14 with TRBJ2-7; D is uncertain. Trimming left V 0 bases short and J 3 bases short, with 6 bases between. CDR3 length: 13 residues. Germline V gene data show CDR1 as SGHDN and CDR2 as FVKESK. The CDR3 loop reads CASSQERGYEQYF. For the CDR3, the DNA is TGTGCCAGCAGCCAAGAACGAGGCTACGAGCAGTACTTC.

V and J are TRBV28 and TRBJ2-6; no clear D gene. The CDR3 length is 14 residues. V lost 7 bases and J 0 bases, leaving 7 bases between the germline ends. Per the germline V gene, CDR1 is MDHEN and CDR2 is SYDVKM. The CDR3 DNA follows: TGTGCCAGCACCGATAGCTCTGGGGCCAACGTCCTGACTTTC. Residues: CASTDSSGANVLTF.

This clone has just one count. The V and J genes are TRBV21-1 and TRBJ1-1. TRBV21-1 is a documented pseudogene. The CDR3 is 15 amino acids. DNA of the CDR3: TGTGCCAGCTTTATCCCTCGAGTTTGTGGTGCTGAAGCTTTCTTT. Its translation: CASFIPRVCGAEAFF.

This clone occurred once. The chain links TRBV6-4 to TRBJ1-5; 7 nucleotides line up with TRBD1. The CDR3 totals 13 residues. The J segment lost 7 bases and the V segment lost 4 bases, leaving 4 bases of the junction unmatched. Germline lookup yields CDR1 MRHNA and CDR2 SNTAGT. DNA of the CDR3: TGTGCCAGCAGTGTAACAGGGGAACAGCCCCAGCATTTT. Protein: CASSVTGEQPQHF.

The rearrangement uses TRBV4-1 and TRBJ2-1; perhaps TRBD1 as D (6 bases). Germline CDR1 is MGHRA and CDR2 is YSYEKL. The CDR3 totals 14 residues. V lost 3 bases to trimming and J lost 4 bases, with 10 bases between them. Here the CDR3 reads CASSHPDSYNEQFF. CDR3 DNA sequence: TGCGCCAGCAGCCACCCGGACAGTTACAATGAGCAGTTCTTC.